This entry lists 29 T cell receptor beta chains sequenced from one sample in a study of blood T cell dynamics during melanoma immunotherapy. Time point: pre-treatment baseline. TCRdb keeps only in-frame clones here, not all; method: immunoSEQ multiplex PCR. Here the sample spans 9,500 to 10,000 clones, approximately 86% being singletons. Sequences were derived from blood, sampled from a patient treated with checkpoint blockade. The source is a human donor with melanoma.

This rearrangement joins TRBV9 to TRBJ2-1, with 8 bases matching TRBD1. CDR3 length equals 15 residues. CDR1 SGDLS and CDR2 YYNGEE come from the germline V gene. V shed 1 base and J 4 bases; nucleotides not matched to a gene: 4. The CDR3 loop reads CASSVLGQGYNEQFF. The CDR3 region has the DNA TGTGCCAGCAGCGTATTAGGACAGGGATACAATGAGCAGTTCTTC. Variable domain in full (rest from reference TRBV9 and TRBJ2-1): DSGVTQTPKHLITATGQRVTLRCSPRSGDLSVYWYQQSLDQGLQFLIQYYNGEERAKGNILERFSAQQFPDLHSELNLSSLELGDSALYFCASSVLGQGYNEQFFGPGTRLTVL.

The CDR3 DNA reads as TGTGCCAGCAGTAGCGACAGAGGCTACCAAGAGACCCAGTACTTC. Residues: CASSSDRGYQETQYF. The rearrangement joins TRBV27 to TRBJ2-5; a possible D gene is TRBD1 (5 bases). Germline values: CDR1 MNHEY, CDR2 SMNVEV (reference sequence). The ends were cut back, 5 bases at V and 0 bases at J, with 13 bases in the middle. The CDR3 consists of 15 residues.

This clone was picked up one time. In DNA form, the CDR3 reads TGCGCCAGCAGCTTGGCCGTAGCAAGCGAGCAGTACTTC. Its translation is CASSLAVASEQYF. The chain employs TRBV5-1 and TRBJ2-7; the D is unclear. The CDR3 length is 13 residues. In germline, CDR1 is SGHRS, CDR2 YFSETQ. Trimming removed 0 bases at V and 6 bases at J, with 10 bases between.

In this sample, this clone turned up once. This sequence joins TRBV11-3 and TRBJ2-5, with D unresolved. This CDR3 is 13 amino acids long. Trimming shortened V by 1 base and J by 2 bases, and 5 bases separated the two germline ends. Germline lookup yields CDR1 SGHNT and CDR2 YENEEA. In nucleotides, the CDR3 is TGTGCCAGCAGCTTAGGGGTTCAAGAGACCCAGTACTTC. Translating it yields CASSLGVQETQYF.

The chain combines TRBV11-2 with TRBJ1-2; weak D call: TRBD1 (5 bases). The CDR3 contains 13 residues. Germline V gives CDR1 SGHAT, CDR2 FQNNGV. The germline V and J ends were trimmed by 1 base and 8 bases, with 11 bases remaining between them. The CDR3 here is CASSLVREGGYTF. CDR3 DNA sequence: TGTGCCAGCAGCTTAGTGAGGGAGGGGGGCTACACCTTC.

J is TRBJ1-4 and V is TRBV2, with a possible D match to TRBD1 (5 bases). This CDR3 comprises 15 residues. Trimming took 2 bases from V and 8 from J, leaving 15 bases between them. CDR1 and CDR2 (germline): SNHLY, FYNNEI. The CDR3 loop reads CASSESGTDGEKLFF. Written as DNA, the CDR3 is TGTGCCAGCAGTGAATCGGGGACGGACGGGGAAAAACTGTTTTTT.

This CDR3 reads CASSASTGFGSPLHF. The CDR3 DNA is TGTGCCAGCAGCGCGTCAACAGGATTCGGGTCACCCCTCCACTTT. The chain links TRBV7-2 to TRBJ1-6; the D gene is possibly TRBD1 (5 bases). Trimming pared 5 bases from V and 10 bases from J, leaving 18 bases between. The CDR3 covers 15 residues. Germline CDR1 SGHTA, CDR2 FQGNSA.

This rearrangement joins TRBV5-1 to TRBJ2-3; 8 bases map to TRBD2. The CDR3 has 18 amino acids. J gave up 3 bases and V 0 bases, and 12 bases lay outside the gene matches. CDR1 is SGHRS, CDR2 YFSETQ, per germline. The CDR3 region is CASSLAKSGGPNTDTQYF. The CDR3 region has the DNA TGCGCCAGCAGCTTGGCCAAGAGCGGGGGACCCAATACAGATACGCAGTATTTT.

In its sample, this clone ranks as medium-sized (0.01 to 0.1%). J is TRBJ2-7 and V is TRBV7-9, with D unresolved. V was pared by 1 base and J by 2 bases, with 12 bases between. In germline, CDR1 is SEHNR, CDR2 FQNEAQ (reference sequence). The CDR3 has 15 amino acids. CDR3 nucleotide sequence: TGTGCCAGCAGCTTAGTAGGCCAGGTTACCTACGAGCAGTACTTC. This gives the protein CASSLVGQVTYEQYF.

This clone has only one observation. This sequence joins TRBV2 and TRBJ2-3; D is perhaps TRBD1 (5 bases). Germline CDR1 and CDR2: SNHLY and FYNNEI. The V end was cut by 4 bases, the J end by 2 bases, with 16 bases between. CDR3 length: 16 residues. The CDR3 nucleotides are TGTGCCAGCAGTGCAGGGCTAGATCGGATCACAGATACGCAGTATTTT. It is translated as CASSAGLDRITDTQYF.

This chain uses TRBV2 with TRBJ1-4; 12 nucleotides line up with TRBD1. With 5 bases clipped from V and 1 base from J, the junction kept 8 bases outside the gene matches. The V gene's germline CDR1 is SNHLY and CDR2 FYNNEI. The CDR3 consists of 18 residues. As DNA, the CDR3 is TGTGCCAGCAGTAAGGGGACAGGGGGCCAGGGAACTAATGAAAAACTGTTTTTT. Residues: CASSKGTGGQGTNEKLFF.

In this sample, this clone turned up a few times. The chain recombines TRBV28 with TRBJ2-3, with D possibly being TRBD1 (5 bases). V shed 8 bases and J shed 0 bases, with 12 bases lying between them. CDR1 is MDHEN and CDR2 is SYDVKM in the germline V gene. This CDR3 region has 14 residues. The CDR3 here is CASSRVQSTDTQYF. The CDR3 coding sequence is TGTGCCAGCTCCAGGGTCCAAAGCACAGATACGCAGTATTTT.

The sample holds a few counts of this clone. This chain uses TRBV19 with TRBJ2-1, with TRBD1 identical over 10 bases. The trim removed 1 base at V and 10 bases at J, leaving 7 bases unmatched. Per germline, CDR1 LNHDA and CDR2 SQIVND (reference sequence). This CDR3 has 15 amino acids. The CDR3 bases are TGTGCCAGTAGTATAGGGGCCGGGACAGGGGACGAGCAGTTCTTC. The encoded protein is CASSIGAGTGDEQFF. The whole variable domain, filled in from reference TRBV19 and TRBJ2-1, reads DGGITQSPKYLFRKEGQNVTLSCEQNLNHDAMYWYRQDPGQGLRLIYYSQIVNDFQKGDIAEGYSVSREKKESFPLTVTSAQKNPTAFYLCASSIGAGTGDEQFFGPGTRLTVL.

This sequence joins TRBV27 and TRBJ2-7, with 7 bases identical to TRBD1. This CDR3 is built from 15 residues. V dropped 5 bases and J dropped 3; count of bases not matched to a gene: 10. Germline V CDR1 and CDR2: MNHEY, SMNVEV (reference sequence). CDR3 bases: TGTGCCAGCAGTACACCGATCAGACAGGGCTACGAGCAGTACTTC. The encoded protein is CASSTPIRQGYEQYF.

This clone has a handful of counts. This chain uses TRBV14 with TRBJ1-3, with D hard to call. Germline V gene data show CDR1 as SGHDN and CDR2 as FVKESK. The CDR3 is 17 amino acids. V lost 1 base and J 2 bases, leaving 15 bases between the germline ends. The CDR3 coding sequence is TGTGCCAGCAGCCAAGTCAGCTTTAGGACGGCTGGAAACACCATATATTTT. Translating it yields CASSQVSFRTAGNTIYF.

This chain connects TRBV30 to TRBJ1-5; D unclear. From germline, CDR1 is GTSNPN and CDR2 SVGIG (reference sequence). The CDR3 has 13 residues. Trimming removed 0 bases from V and 5 bases from J, with 8 bases in between. The CDR3 DNA reads TGTGCCTGGAGTGTAGGGAGGGATCAGCCCCAGCATTTT. This encodes CAWSVGRDQPQHF. The entire variable domain, with the rest obtained from reference TRBV30 and TRBJ1-5, is as follows: SQTIHQWPATLVQPVGSPLSLECTVEGTSNPNLYWYRQAAGRGLQLLFYSVGIGQISSEVPQNLSASRPQDRQFILSSKKLLLSDSGFYLCAWSVGRDQPQHFGDGTRLSIL.

The chain links TRBV6-6 to TRBJ1-3; D not resolved. The ends were cut back, 4 bases at V and 4 bases at J, with 11 bases in the middle. CDR3 size: 14 residues. Germline V lookup: CDR1 MNHNY, CDR2 SVGAGI (reference sequence). CDR3 nucleotide sequence: TGTGCCAGCAGTTTAGGGTCACAAGGAAACACCATATATTTT. Amino acids: CASSLGSQGNTIYF.

CDR3 nucleotides: TGCGCCAGCAGCTTGATGGGAACTAATGAAAAACTGTTTTTT. As protein: CASSLMGTNEKLFF. The chain is built from TRBV5-1 and TRBJ1-4; D gene ambiguous. V lost 1 base and J lost 1, with 5 bases in between. The CDR3 length is 14 residues. Germline CDR1 reads SGHRS; CDR2 reads YFSETQ.

The sample holds a few counts of this clone. J is TRBJ1-1 and V is TRBV5-1, with TRBD1 identical over 7 bases. The CDR3 covers 15 residues. Trimming removed 0 bases from V and 0 bases from J; junction bases left unmatched: 2. The germline CDR1 and CDR2 sequences are SGHRS and YFSETQ. The CDR3 reads CASSLGGTVNTEAFF. CDR3 in DNA: TGCGCCAGCAGCTTGGGCGGGACAGTGAACACTGAAGCTTTCTTT. Drawing the rest from reference TRBV5-1 and TRBJ1-1, the complete variable domain is KAGVTQTPRYLIKTRGQQVTLSCSPISGHRSVSWYQQTPGQGLQFLFEYFSETQRNKGNFPGRFSGRQFSNSRSEMNVSTLELGDSALYLCASSLGGTVNTEAFFGQGTRLTVV.

The rearrangement joins TRBV14 to TRBJ2-7; D may be TRBD2 (6 bases). CDR3 size: 13 residues. Germline V gene sequence: CDR1 SGHDN, CDR2 FVKESK. Trimming removed 1 base at V and 9 bases at J, with 13 bases between. The CDR3 protein is CASSQVPEGPQYF. CDR3 DNA: TGTGCCAGCAGCCAAGTGCCGGAGGGCCCGCAGTACTTC.

This chain connects TRBV9 to TRBJ2-7; weak D call: TRBD1 (6 bases). Between the trimmed V and J ends, which lost 0 bases and 7 bases, there was a span of 17 bases. The CDR3 contains 15 residues. Germline V gene lookup returns CDR1 SGDLS and CDR2 YYNGEE. The CDR3 nucleotides read TGTGCCAGCAGCGTAGAGGCAGGGGTGTTGGGAGAGCAGTACTTC. Translating it yields CASSVEAGVLGEQYF.

J is TRBJ2-7 and V is TRBV5-1; 8 bases are a match to TRBD2. The trim removed 3 bases at V and 4 bases at J, leaving 6 bases unmatched. The length of the CDR3 is 14 residues. CDR1 is SGHRS, CDR2 YFSETQ, per germline. The CDR3 is CASSSAGGSYEQYF. As DNA, the CDR3 is TGCGCCAGCAGCTCCGCGGGGGGTAGTTACGAGCAGTACTTC.

This clone was seen a single time. This chain connects TRBV7-2 to TRBJ2-4, with a tentative D call TRBD2 (7 bases). With 1 base removed from V and 1 base from J, the gap between germline ends came to 20 bases. Germline CDR1 is SGHTA and CDR2 is FQGNSA. The CDR3 loop spans 19 amino acids. The CDR3 region has the DNA TGTGCCAGCAGCTTAGTTGCGGGGGCGCGAATTTCTGCCAAAAACATTCAGTACTTC. Its translation: CASSLVAGARISAKNIQYF.

The rearrangement joins TRBV19 to TRBJ1-3; D possibly corresponds to TRBD1 (5 bases). The CDR3 length is 13 residues. The germline V and J ends were trimmed by 8 bases and 7 bases, with 15 bases remaining between them. Germline V CDR1 and CDR2: LNHDA, SQIVND (reference sequence). CDR3 amino acids: CASSDQGSNTIYF. CDR3 bases: TGTGCCAGTTCCGATCAGGGATCTAACACCATATATTTT. Full variable domain (missing parts from reference TRBV19 and TRBJ1-3): DGGITQSPKYLFRKEGQNVTLSCEQNLNHDAMYWYRQDPGQGLRLIYYSQIVNDFQKGDIAEGYSVSREKKESFPLTVTSAQKNPTAFYLCASSDQGSNTIYFGEGSWLTVV.

V is TRBV10-1 and J is TRBJ2-1, with 10 bases that match TRBD2. The V segment lost 6 bases and the J segment 7 bases; nucleotides outside the gene matches: 6. Germline V gene data show CDR1 as WNHNN and CDR2 as SYGVQD (reference sequence). The CDR3 extends over 14 amino acids. The CDR3 sequence: CASSRAGGVNEQFF. The CDR3 bases are TGCGCCAGCAGCCGAGCGGGGGGGGTAAATGAGCAGTTCTTC.

The chain links TRBV2 to TRBJ2-1; a weak D match, TRBD2 (6 bases). The CDR3 covers 12 residues. CDR1 is SNHLY and CDR2 is FYNNEI in the germline V gene. V was trimmed by 8 bases and J by 5 bases, leaving 10 bases between them. The CDR3 spells CASGGLNNEQFF. As DNA, the CDR3 is TGTGCCAGCGGGGGACTCAACAATGAGCAGTTCTTC. The full variable domain, rest sourced from reference TRBV2 and TRBJ2-1, is EPEVTQTPSHQVTQMGQEVILRCVPISNHLYFYWYRQILGQKVEFLVSFYNNEISEKSEIFDDQFSVERPDGSNFTLKIRSTKLEDSAMYFCASGGLNNEQFFGPGTRLTVL.

The CDR3 loop reads CASSSPSSGEQYF. As DNA, the CDR3 is TGTGCCAGCAGCTCTCCTAGTAGCGGCGAGCAGTACTTC. The chain has TRBV7-9 and TRBJ2-7; the D gene is possibly TRBD2 (6 bases). CDR3 length: 13 amino acids. CDR1 is SEHNR, CDR2 FQNEAQ, per germline (reference sequence). The V gene lost 4 bases and the J gene lost 6 bases, with 13 bases spanning the gap. Complete variable domain (other parts from reference TRBV7-9 and TRBJ2-7): DTGVSQNPRHKITKRGQNVTFRCDPISEHNRLYWYRQTLGQGPEFLTYFQNEAQLEKSRLLSDRFSAERPKGSFSTLEIQRTEQGDSAMYLCASSSPSSGEQYFGPGTRLTVT.

The chain couples TRBV4-1 to TRBJ1-5, with no clear D. CDR3 length: 15 amino acids. The V gene's germline CDR1 is MGHRA and CDR2 YSYEKL. Between the trimmed V and J ends, which lost 0 bases and 0 bases, there was a span of 6 bases. This chain's CDR3 is CASSQEIYSNQPQHF. DNA for the CDR3: TGCGCCAGCAGCCAAGAGATATATAGCAATCAGCCCCAGCATTTT.

This clone was found once. The chain has TRBV28 and TRBJ2-7; 7 bases line up with TRBD2. With V trimmed by 1 base and J by 0 bases, 15 bases remained unmatched. Germline lookup yields CDR1 MDHEN and CDR2 SYDVKM. This CDR3 has 19 residues. Here the CDR3 DNA reads TGTGCCAGCAGTTTATTCGAACCCAGGAGCGGGGTCAGCTCCTACGAGCAGTACTTC. It codes for CASSLFEPRSGVSSYEQYF.